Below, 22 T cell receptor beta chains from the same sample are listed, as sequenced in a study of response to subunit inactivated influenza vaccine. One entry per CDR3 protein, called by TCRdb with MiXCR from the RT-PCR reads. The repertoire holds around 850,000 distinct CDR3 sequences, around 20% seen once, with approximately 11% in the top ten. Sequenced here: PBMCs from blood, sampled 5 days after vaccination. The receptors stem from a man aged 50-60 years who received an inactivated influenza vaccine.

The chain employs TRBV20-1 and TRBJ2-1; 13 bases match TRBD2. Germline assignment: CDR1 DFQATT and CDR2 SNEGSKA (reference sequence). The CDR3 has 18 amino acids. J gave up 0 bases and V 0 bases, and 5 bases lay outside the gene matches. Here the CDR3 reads CSARDGTSGKSSYNEQFF. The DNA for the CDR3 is TGCAGTGCTAGAGATGGGACTAGCGGGAAGAGCTCCTACAATGAGCAGTTCTTC.

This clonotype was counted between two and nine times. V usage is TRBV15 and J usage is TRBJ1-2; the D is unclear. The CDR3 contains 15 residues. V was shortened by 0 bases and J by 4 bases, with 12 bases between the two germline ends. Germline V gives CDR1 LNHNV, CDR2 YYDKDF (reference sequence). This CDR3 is CATSRDRTRAYGYTF. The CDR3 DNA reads TGTGCCACCAGCAGAGATCGGACGAGGGCCTATGGCTACACCTTC.

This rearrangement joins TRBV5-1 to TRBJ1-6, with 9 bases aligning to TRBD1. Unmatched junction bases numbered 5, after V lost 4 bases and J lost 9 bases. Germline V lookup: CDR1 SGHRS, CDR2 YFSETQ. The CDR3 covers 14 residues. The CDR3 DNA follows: TGCGCCAGCAGCCTCGGGACAGGGCGTTCACCCCTCCACTTT. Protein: CASSLGTGRSPLHF.

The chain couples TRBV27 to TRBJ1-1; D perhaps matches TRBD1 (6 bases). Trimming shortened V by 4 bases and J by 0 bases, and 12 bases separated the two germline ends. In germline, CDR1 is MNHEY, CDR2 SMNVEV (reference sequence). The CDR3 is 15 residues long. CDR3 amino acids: CASSYDRRMNTEAFF. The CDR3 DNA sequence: TGTGCCAGCAGTTACGACAGGAGGATGAACACTGAAGCTTTCTTT.

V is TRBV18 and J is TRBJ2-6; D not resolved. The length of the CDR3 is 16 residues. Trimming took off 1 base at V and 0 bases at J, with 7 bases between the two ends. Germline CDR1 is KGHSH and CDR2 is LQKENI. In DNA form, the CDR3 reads TGTGCCAGCTCACCACGGGGTAACTCTGGGGCCAACGTCCTGACTTTC. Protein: CASSPRGNSGANVLTF.

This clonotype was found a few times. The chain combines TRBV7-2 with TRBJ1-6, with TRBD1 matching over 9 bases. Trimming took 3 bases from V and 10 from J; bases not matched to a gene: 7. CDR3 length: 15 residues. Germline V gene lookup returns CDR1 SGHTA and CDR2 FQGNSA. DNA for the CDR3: TGTGCCAGCAGCTTGGGGACAGGGATGTTCTCACCCCTCCACTTT. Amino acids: CASSLGTGMFSPLHF.

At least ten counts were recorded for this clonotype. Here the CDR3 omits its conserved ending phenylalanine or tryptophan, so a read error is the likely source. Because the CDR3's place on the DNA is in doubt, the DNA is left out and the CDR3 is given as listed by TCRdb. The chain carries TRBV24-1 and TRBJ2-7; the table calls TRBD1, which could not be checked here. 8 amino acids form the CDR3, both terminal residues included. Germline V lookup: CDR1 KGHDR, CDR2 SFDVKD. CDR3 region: CATSDGTI.

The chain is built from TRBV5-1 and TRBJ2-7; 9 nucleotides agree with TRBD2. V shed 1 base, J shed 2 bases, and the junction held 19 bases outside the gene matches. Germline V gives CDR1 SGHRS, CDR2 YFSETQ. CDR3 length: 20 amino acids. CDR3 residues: CASSLSAGTSFSGTAYEQYF. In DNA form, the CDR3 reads TGCGCCAGCAGCTTGTCCGCCGGGACTAGCTTCTCCGGGACAGCCTACGAGCAGTACTTC.

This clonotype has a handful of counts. The CDR3 bases are TGTGCCAGCAGCTTGGTCGGACAGGGGGCGAGGCAGACCCAGTACTTC. Protein: CASSLVGQGARQTQYF. This chain connects TRBV5-6 to TRBJ2-5, with 11 positions matching TRBD1. Germline V gene lookup returns CDR1 SGHDT and CDR2 YYEEEE. Trimming at V came to 0 bases and at J to 6 bases, leaving 7 bases not matched to a gene. The CDR3 consists of 16 residues.

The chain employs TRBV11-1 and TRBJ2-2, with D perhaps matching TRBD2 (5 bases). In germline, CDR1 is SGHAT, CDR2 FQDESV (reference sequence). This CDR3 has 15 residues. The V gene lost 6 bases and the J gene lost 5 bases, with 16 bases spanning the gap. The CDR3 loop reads CASRPPTGSTGELFF. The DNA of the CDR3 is TGTGCCAGCAGACCCCCGACGGGGAGTACCGGGGAGCTGTTTTTT.

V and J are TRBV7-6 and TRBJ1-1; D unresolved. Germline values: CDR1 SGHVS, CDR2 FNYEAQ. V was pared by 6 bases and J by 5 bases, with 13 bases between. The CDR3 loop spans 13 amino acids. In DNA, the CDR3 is TGTGCCAGCAGTCAAGAAGCCATGACTGAAGCTTTCTTT. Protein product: CASSQEAMTEAFF.

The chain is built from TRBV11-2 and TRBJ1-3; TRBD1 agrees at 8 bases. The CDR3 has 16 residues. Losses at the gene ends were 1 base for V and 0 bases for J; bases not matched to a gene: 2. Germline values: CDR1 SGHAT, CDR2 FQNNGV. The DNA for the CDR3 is TGTGCCAGCAGCTTAGCCGGACAGGGCTCTGGAAACACCATATATTTT. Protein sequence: CASSLAGQGSGNTIYF.

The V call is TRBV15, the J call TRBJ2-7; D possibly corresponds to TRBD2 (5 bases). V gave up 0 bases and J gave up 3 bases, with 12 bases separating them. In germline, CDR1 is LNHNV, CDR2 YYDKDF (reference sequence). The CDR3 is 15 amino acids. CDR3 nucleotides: TGTGCCACCAGCAGAGAGGTCGGGATCTACTACGAGCAGTACTTC. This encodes CATSREVGIYYEQYF.

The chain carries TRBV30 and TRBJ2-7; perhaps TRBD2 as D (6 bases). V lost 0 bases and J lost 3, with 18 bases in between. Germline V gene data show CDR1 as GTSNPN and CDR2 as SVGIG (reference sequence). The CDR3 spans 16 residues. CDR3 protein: CAWSVQVAASRYEQYF. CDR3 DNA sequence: TGTGCCTGGAGTGTACAGGTAGCGGCGTCCCGCTACGAGCAGTACTTC.

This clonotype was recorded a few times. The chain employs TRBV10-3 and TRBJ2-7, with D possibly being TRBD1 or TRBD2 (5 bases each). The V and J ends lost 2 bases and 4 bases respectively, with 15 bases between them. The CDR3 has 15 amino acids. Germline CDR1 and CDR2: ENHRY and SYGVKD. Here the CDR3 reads CAISEARDVGYEQYF. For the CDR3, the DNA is TGTGCCATCAGTGAGGCCCGGGACGTCGGATACGAGCAGTACTTC.

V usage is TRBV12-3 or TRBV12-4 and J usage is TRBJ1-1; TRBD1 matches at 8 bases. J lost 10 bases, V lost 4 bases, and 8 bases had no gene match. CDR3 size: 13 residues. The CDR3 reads CASSSNPTGGAFF. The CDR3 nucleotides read TGTGCCAGCAGTTCTAACCCCACAGGGGGAGCTTTCTTT.

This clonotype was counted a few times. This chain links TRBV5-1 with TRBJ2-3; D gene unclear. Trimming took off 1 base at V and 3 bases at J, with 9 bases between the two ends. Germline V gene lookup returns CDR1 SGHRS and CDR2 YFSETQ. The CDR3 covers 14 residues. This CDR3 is CASSLYLGTDTQYF. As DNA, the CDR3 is TGCGCCAGCAGCTTGTATCTGGGAACAGATACGCAGTATTTT.

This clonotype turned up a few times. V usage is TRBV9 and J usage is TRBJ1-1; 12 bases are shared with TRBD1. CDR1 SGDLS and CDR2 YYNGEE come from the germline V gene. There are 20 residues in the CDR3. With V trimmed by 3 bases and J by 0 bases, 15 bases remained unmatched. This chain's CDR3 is CASSAALLGTGGSLNTEAFF. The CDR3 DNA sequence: TGTGCCAGCAGCGCCGCCCTACTAGGGACAGGGGGCAGTTTGAACACTGAAGCTTTCTTT.

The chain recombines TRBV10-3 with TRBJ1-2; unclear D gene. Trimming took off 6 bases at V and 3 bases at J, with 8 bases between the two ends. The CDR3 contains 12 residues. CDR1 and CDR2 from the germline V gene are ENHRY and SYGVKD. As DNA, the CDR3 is TGTGCCATCAGGGGCCGCGACTATGGCTACACCTTC. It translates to CAIRGRDYGYTF.

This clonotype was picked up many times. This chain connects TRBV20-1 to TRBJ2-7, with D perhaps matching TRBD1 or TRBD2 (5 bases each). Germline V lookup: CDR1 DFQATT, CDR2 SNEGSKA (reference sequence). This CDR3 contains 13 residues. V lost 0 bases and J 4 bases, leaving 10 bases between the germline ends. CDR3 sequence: CSARERGWYEQYF. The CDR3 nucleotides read TGCAGTGCTAGAGAGAGGGGTTGGTACGAGCAGTACTTC.

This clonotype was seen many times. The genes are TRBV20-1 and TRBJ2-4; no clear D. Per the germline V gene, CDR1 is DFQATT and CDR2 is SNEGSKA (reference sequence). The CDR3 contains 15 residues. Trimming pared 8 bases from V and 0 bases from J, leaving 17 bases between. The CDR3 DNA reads TGCAGTCCGTTGAGTTCCACTCTAGCCAAAAACATTCAGTACTTC. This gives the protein CSPLSSTLAKNIQYF.

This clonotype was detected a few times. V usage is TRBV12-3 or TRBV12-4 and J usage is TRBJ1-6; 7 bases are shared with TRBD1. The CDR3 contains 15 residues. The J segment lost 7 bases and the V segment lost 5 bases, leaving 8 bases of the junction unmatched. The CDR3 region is CASSRRQGGNSPLHF. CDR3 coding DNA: TGTGCCAGCAGTCGACGACAGGGAGGGAATTCACCCCTCCACTTT.